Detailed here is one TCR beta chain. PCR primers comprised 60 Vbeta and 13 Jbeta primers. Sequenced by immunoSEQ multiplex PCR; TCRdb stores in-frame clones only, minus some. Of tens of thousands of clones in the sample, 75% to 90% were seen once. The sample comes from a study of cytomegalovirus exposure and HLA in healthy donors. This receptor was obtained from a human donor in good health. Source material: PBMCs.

The CDR3 region is CASSGQPNEKLFF. The CDR3 bases are TGTGCCAGCAGCGGACAGCCTAATGAAAAACTGTTTTTT. V usage is TRBV6-1 and J usage is TRBJ1-4; D may be TRBD1 (6 bases). V was clipped by 6 bases and J by 3 bases, with 8 bases between them. The CDR3 consists of 13 residues. Germline V CDR1 and CDR2: MNHNS, SASEGT.